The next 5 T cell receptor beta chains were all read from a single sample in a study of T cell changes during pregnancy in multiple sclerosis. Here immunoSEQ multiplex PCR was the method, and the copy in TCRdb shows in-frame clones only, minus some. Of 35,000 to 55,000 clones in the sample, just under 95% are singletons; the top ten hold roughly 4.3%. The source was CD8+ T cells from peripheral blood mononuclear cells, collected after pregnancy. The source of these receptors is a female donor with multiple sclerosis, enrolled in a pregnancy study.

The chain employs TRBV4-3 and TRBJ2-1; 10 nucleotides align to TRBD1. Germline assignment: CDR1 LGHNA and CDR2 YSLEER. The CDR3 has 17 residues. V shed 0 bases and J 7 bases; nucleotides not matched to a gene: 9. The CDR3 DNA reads TGCGCCAGCAGCCAAGATCGAGGACAGGGGGGGATAAATGAGCAGTTCTTC. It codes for CASSQDRGQGGINEQFF.

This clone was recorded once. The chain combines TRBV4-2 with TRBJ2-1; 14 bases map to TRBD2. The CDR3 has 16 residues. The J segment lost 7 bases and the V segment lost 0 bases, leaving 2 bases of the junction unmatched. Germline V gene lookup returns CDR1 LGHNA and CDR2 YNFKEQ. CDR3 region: CASSQETSGGVNEQFF. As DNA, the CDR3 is TGTGCCAGCAGCCAAGAGACTAGCGGGGGGGTGAATGAGCAGTTCTTC.

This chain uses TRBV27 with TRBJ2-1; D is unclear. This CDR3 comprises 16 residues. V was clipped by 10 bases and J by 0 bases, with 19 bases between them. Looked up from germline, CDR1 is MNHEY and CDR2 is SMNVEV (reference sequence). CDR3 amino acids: CATSIMSASSYNEQFF. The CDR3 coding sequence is TGTGCCACCTCGATTATGAGCGCAAGCTCCTACAATGAGCAGTTCTTC.

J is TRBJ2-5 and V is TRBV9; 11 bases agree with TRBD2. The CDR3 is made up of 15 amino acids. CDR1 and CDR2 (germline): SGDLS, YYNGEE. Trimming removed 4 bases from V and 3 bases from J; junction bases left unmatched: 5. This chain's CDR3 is CASSLTSGGEETQYF. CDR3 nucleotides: TGTGCCAGCAGCCTCACTAGCGGGGGAGAAGAGACCCAGTACTTC.

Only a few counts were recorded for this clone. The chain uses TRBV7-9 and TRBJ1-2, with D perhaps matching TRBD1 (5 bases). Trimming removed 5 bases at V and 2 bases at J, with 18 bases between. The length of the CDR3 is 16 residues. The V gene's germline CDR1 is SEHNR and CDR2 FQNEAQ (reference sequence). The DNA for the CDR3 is TGTGCCAGCAGCCCAGAGGCGGGACGACGGAACTATGGCTACACCTTC. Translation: CASSPEAGRRNYGYTF.